The 12 T cell receptor beta chains listed next were all sequenced from one sample in a study of blood T cells in healthy people across ages. Primed by a sample-barcoded 5' primer and a J-beta primer mix, a second PCR proceeded for about 7 to 11 cycles. TCRdb fed the 5' RACE reads into MiXCR, producing one record per CDR3 protein. The sample lists about 1,400,000 distinct CDR3 sequences; 59% were seen once. The sample taken for sequencing was blood. Every receptor here comes from a man between 18 and 29 years old in good health.

This clonotype was seen a handful of times. V and J are TRBV5-1 and TRBJ2-1; 10 bases map to TRBD2. In germline, CDR1 is SGHRS, CDR2 YFSETQ. The CDR3 totals 15 residues. With 4 bases clipped from V and 9 bases from J, the junction kept 10 bases outside the gene matches. CDR3 loop: CASSVSGRVGSEQFF. The CDR3 DNA reads as TGCGCCAGCAGCGTGAGCGGGAGGGTCGGTAGTGAGCAGTTCTTC.

In its sample, this clonotype was seen a few times. The CDR3 is CASSRLADIDTQYF. The CDR3 region has the DNA TGTGCCAGCAGTCGGCTAGCGGATATTGATACGCAGTATTTT. The chain links TRBV2 to TRBJ2-3, with 7 bases matching TRBD2. V shed 5 bases, J shed 6 bases, and the junction held 8 bases outside the gene matches. Looked up from germline, CDR1 is SNHLY and CDR2 is FYNNEI. The CDR3 spans 14 residues.

This chain connects TRBV11-2 to TRBJ1-6; 7 nucleotides match TRBD1. CDR3 length: 21 residues. J lost 0 bases, V lost 1 base, and 15 bases had no gene match. Germline V gene sequence: CDR1 SGHAT, CDR2 FQNNGV. DNA of the CDR3: TGTGCCAGCAGCTTAGCTCTTCCGGACAGGCCCCAGGGCTCCTATAATTCACCCCTCCACTTT. It translates to CASSLALPDRPQGSYNSPLHF.

The table lists this clonotype with a few counts. The CDR3 bases are TGCAGTGCCAGGTTTCGGACAGGGATTGACTATGGCTACACCTTC. This translates into CSARFRTGIDYGYTF. The chain combines TRBV20-1 with TRBJ1-2; 8 positions agree with TRBD1. CDR1 is DFQATT, CDR2 SNEGSKA, per germline (reference sequence). The CDR3 loop spans 15 amino acids. The V gene end was trimmed by 6 bases and the J gene end by 3 bases; junction bases not matched to a gene: 12.

V gene TRBV29-1 combines with J gene TRBJ2-7, with 7 bases that match TRBD1. There are 11 residues in the CDR3. Germline V lookup: CDR1 SQVTM, CDR2 ANQGSEA. V was pared by 3 bases and J by 7 bases, with 3 bases of the junction left unmatched. The CDR3 bases are TGCAGCGTTGATCAGGGGGATGAGCAGTACTTC. This codes for CSVDQGDEQYF.

V and J are TRBV2 and TRBJ2-3; TRBD2 matches 14 bases. The CDR3 totals 18 residues. Germline lookup yields CDR1 SNHLY and CDR2 FYNNEI. V gave up 6 bases and J gave up 4 bases; unmatched junction bases: 12. Here the CDR3 DNA reads TGTGCCAGCAGCCCCGGGACTAGCGGGAGATTCCTCGCAGATACGCAGTATTTT. It yields the protein CASSPGTSGRFLADTQYF.

The V gene is TRBV14, the J gene TRBJ2-7; no clear D gene. Trimming removed 2 bases from V and 2 bases from J, with 10 bases in between. The germline gives CDR1 SGHDN, CDR2 FVKESK. This CDR3 contains 14 residues. CDR3 sequence reads: CASSQRSAPYEQYF. The CDR3 DNA reads as TGTGCCAGCAGCCAACGTTCAGCCCCCTACGAGCAGTACTTC.

DNA of the CDR3: TGCGCCAGCAGCTCTTCACTAGCGGGGGGATACAATGAGCAGTTCTTC. This encodes CASSSSLAGGYNEQFF. This chain links TRBV5-1 with TRBJ2-1; 12 bases match TRBD2. V was clipped by 3 bases and J by 4 bases; unmatched bases: 5. Germline loops: CDR1 SGHRS, CDR2 YFSETQ. CDR3 length: 16 amino acids.

This chain links TRBV2 with TRBJ2-5; possibly TRBD1 or TRBD2 for D (7 bases each). The germline V and J ends were trimmed by 3 bases and 0 bases, with 23 bases remaining between them. This CDR3 spans 19 amino acids. Germline V gene data show CDR1 as SNHLY and CDR2 as FYNNEI. The CDR3 DNA is TGTGCCAGCAGTGACCTAACAGGGGCTAGCGGAGAGTACCAAGAGACCCAGTACTTC. Translated: CASSDLTGASGEYQETQYF.

The chain recombines TRBV4-1 with TRBJ2-1, with D possibly matching TRBD2 (6 bases). CDR1 MGHRA and CDR2 YSYEKL come from the germline V gene. The V end was cut by 0 bases, the J end by 11 bases, with 20 bases between. CDR3 length: 16 residues. The CDR3 DNA is TGCGCCAGCAGCCAAGAACCCCTTCTCACGGGACTTCAGCAGTTCTTC. It yields the protein CASSQEPLLTGLQQFF.

As to this clonotype: This may come from a read error, since a much larger clone is one base off. The V call is TRBV25-1, the J call TRBJ1-2; 7 bases are shared with TRBD1. CDR1 is MGHDK, CDR2 SYGVNS, per germline. CDR3 length: 14 residues. The CDR3 DNA reads TGTGCCGGCAGTGACGGACAGGATCGCTATGGCTACACCTTC. Translating gives CAGSDGQDRYGYTF.

The chain employs TRBV12-3 or TRBV12-4 and TRBJ1-5, with a possible D match to TRBD1 (5 bases). CDR3 length: 14 residues. Trimming stripped 5 bases from V and 0 bases from J, with 8 bases between. The CDR3 protein is CASSKQASNQPQHF. The CDR3 coding sequence is TGTGCCAGCAGTAAACAGGCTAGCAATCAGCCCCAGCATTTT.